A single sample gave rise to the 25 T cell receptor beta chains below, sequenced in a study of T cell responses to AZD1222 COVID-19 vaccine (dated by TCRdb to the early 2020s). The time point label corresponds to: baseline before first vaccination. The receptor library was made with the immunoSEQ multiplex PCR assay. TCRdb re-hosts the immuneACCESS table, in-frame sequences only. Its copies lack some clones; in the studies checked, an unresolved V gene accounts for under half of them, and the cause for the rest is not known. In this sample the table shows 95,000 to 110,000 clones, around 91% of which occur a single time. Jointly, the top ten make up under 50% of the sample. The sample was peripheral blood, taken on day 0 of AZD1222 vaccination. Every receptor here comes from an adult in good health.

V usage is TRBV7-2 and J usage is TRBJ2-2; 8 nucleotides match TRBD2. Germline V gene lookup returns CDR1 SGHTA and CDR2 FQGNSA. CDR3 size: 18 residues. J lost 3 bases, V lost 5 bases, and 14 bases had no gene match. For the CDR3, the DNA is TGTGCCAGCAGCGGGGGAAAGCGGGAGACTTTCTACACCGGGGAGCTGTTTTTT. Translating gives CASSGGKRETFYTGELFF. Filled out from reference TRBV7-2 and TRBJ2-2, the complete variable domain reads GAGVSQSPSNKVTEKGKDVELRCDPISGHTALYWYRQSLGQGLEFLIYFQGNSAPDKSGLPSDRFSAERTGGSVSTLTIQRTQQEDSAVYLCASSGGKRETFYTGELFFGEGSRLTVL.

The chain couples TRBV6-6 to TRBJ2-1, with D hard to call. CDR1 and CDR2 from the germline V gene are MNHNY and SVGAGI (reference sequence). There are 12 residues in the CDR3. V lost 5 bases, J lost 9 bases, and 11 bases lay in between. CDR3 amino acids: CASSPTPSEQFF. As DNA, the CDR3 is TGTGCCAGCAGTCCGACCCCCAGTGAGCAGTTCTTC.

This CDR3 is CASSLGPTYGYGYTF. For the CDR3, the DNA is TGTGCCAGCAGCTTGGGACCGACTTACGGCTATGGCTACACCTTC. The chain couples TRBV5-6 to TRBJ1-2; D remains unclear. The CDR3 loop spans 15 amino acids. V was cut by 0 bases and J by 4 bases, with 13 bases left in between. CDR1 and CDR2 from the germline V gene are SGHDT and YYEEEE.

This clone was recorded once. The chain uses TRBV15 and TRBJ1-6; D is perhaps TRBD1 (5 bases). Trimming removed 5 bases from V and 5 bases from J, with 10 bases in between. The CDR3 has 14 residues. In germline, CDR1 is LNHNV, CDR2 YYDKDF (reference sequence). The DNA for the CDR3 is TGTGCCACCAGCCGGGACCCGAATAATTCACCCCTCCACTTT. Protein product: CATSRDPNNSPLHF.

The CDR3 loop reads CASSVAQGAGKLFF. The CDR3 coding sequence is TGTGCCAGCAGCGTAGCACAGGGGGCCGGAAAACTGTTTTTT. The chain recombines TRBV9 with TRBJ1-4; 9 positions agree with TRBD1. The germline gives CDR1 SGDLS, CDR2 YYNGEE. The CDR3 runs 14 residues. Germline trimming cut 0 bases from V and 10 bases from J; bases unmatched to any gene: 4. The complete variable domain, with remaining parts taken from reference TRBV9 and TRBJ1-4, reads DSGVTQTPKHLITATGQRVTLRCSPRSGDLSVYWYQQSLDQGLQFLIQYYNGEERAKGNILERFSAQQFPDLHSELNLSSLELGDSALYFCASSVAQGAGKLFFGSGTQLSVL.

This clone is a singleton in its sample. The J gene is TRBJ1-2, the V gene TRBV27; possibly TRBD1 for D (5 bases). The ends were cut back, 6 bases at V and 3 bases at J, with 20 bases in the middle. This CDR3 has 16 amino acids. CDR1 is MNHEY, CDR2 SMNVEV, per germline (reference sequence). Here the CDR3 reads CASSPGTAPSHYGYTF. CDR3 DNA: TGTGCCAGCAGCCCTGGGACCGCCCCTAGCCACTATGGCTACACCTTC.

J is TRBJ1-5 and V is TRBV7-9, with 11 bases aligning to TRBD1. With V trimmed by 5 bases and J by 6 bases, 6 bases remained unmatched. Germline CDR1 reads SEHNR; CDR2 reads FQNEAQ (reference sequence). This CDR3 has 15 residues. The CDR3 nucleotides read TGTGCCAGCAGCAGGACAGGGGGCCTGCTTCAGCCCCAGCATTTT. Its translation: CASSRTGGLLQPQHF. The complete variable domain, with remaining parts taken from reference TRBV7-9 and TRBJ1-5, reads DTGVSQNPRHKITKRGQNVTFRCDPISEHNRLYWYRQTLGQGPEFLTYFQNEAQLEKSRLLSDRFSAERPKGSFSTLEIQRTEQGDSAMYLCASSRTGGLLQPQHFGDGTRLSIL.

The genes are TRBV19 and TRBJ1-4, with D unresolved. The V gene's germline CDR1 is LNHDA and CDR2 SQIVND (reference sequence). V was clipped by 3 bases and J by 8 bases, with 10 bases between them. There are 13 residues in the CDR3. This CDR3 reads CASSISIGEKLFF. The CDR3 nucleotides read TGTGCCAGTAGTATCTCGATTGGGGAAAAACTGTTTTTT.

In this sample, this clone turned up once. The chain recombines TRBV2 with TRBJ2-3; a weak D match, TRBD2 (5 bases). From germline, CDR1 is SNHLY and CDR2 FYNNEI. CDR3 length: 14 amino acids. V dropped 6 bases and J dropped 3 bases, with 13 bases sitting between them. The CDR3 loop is CASSGWTGTDTQYF. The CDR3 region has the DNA TGTGCCAGCAGCGGATGGACTGGTACAGATACGCAGTATTTT.

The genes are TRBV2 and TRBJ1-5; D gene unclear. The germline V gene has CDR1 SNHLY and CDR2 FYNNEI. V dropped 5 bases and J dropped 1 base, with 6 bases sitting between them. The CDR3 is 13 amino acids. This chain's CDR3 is CASSMDSNQPQHF. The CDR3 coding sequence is TGTGCCAGCAGTATGGACAGCAATCAGCCCCAGCATTTT.

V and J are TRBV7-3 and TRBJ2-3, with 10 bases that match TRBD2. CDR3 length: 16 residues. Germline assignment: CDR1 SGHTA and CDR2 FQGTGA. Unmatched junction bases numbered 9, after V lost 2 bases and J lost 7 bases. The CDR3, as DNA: TGTGCCAGCAGCTTAGTTCCTAGCGGGAGCAAGAATACGCAGTATTTT. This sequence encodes CASSLVPSGSKNTQYF.

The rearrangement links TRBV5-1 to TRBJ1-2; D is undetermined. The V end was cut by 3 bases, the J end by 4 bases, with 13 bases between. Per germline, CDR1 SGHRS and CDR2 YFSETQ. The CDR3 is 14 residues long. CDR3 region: CASSSPPTSYGYTF. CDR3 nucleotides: TGCGCCAGCAGCTCCCCACCCACCTCCTATGGCTACACCTTC.

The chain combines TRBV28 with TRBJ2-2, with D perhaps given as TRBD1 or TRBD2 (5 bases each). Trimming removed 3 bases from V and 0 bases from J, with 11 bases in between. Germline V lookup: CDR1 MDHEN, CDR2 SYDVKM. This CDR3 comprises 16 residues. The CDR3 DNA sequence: TGTGCCAGCAGTTTCCCGGGACCACCGAACACCGGGGAGCTGTTTTTT. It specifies CASSFPGPPNTGELFF.

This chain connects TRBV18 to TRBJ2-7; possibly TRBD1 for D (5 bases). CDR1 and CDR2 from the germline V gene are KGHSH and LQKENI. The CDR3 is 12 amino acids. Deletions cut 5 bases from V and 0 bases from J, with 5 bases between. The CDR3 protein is CASSRGSYEQYF. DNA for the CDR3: TGTGCCAGCTCAAGGGGCTCCTACGAGCAGTACTTC.

CDR3 nucleotides: TGCGCCAGCAGCTTGAGTCCTCCAAATTCATACGAGCAGTACTTC. This gives the protein CASSLSPPNSYEQYF. The rearrangement uses TRBV5-1 and TRBJ2-7, with D uncertain. The CDR3 covers 15 residues. V lost 1 base to trimming and J lost 4 bases, with 15 bases between them. Germline-derived CDR1 and CDR2 are SGHRS and YFSETQ.

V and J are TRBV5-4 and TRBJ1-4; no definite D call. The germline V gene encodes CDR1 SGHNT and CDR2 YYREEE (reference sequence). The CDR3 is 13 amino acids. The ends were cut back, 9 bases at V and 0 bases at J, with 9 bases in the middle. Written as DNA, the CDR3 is TGTGCCATCAGAAAGCCAACTAATGAAAAACTGTTTTTT. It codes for CAIRKPTNEKLFF.

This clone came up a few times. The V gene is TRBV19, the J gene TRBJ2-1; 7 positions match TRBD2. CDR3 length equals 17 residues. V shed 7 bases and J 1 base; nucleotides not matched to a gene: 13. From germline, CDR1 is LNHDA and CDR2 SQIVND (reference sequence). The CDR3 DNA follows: TGTGCCAGTACTGGGGGTCGCGGGGGAGTGTCCTACAATGAGCAGTTCTTC. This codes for CASTGGRGGVSYNEQFF.

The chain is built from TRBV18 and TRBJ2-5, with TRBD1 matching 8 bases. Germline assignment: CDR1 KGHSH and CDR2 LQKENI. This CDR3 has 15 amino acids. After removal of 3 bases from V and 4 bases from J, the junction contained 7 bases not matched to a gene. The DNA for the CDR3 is TGTGCCAGCTCACCTCCGGGACAGGTGAGAGAGACCCAGTACTTC. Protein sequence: CASSPPGQVRETQYF. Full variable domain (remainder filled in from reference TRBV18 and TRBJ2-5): NAGVMQNPRHLVRRRGQEARLRCSPMKGHSHVYWYRQLPEEGLKFMVYLQKENIIDESGMPKERFSAEFPKEGPSILRIQQVVRGDSAAYFCASSPPGQVRETQYFGPGTRLLVL.

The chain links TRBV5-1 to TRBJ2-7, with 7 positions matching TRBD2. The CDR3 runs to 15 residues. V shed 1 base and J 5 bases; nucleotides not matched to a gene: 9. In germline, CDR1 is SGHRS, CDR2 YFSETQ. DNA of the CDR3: TGCGCCAGCAGCTTGTATGGGGGAGGGCCGGACGAGCAGTACTTC. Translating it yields CASSLYGGGPDEQYF.

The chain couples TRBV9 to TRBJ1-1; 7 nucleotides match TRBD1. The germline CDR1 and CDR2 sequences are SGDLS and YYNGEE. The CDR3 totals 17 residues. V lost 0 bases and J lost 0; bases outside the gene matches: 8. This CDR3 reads CASSVVGTDLLNTEAFF. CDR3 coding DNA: TGTGCCAGCAGCGTAGTCGGGACAGATCTATTGAACACTGAAGCTTTCTTT.

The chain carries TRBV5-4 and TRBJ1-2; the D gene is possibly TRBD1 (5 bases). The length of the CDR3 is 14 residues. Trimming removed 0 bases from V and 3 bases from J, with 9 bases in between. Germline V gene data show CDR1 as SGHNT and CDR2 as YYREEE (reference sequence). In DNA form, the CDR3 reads TGTGCCAGCAGCTTGGGACAGTTCTACTATGGCTACACCTTC. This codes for CASSLGQFYYGYTF.

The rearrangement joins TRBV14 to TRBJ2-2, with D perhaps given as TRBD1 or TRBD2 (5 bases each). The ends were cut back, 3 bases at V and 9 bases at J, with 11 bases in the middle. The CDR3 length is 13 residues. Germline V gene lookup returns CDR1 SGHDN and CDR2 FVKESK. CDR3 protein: CASSQGEGWELFF. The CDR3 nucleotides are TGTGCCAGCAGCCAGGGGGAAGGCTGGGAGCTGTTTTTT.

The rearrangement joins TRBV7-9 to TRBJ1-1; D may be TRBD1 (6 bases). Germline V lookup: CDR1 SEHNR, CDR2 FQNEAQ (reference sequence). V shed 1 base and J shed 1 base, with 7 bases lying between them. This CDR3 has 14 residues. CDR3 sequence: CASSLETGNTEAFF. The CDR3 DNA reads TGTGCCAGCAGCTTAGAGACAGGGAACACTGAAGCTTTCTTT.

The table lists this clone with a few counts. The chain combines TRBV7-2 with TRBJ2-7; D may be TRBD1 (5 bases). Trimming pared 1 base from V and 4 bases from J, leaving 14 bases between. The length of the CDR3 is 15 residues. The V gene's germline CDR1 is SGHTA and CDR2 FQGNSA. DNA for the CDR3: TGTGCCAGCAGCTTAGGCCCAGGGCCGGGTTACGAGCAGTACTTC. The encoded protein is CASSLGPGPGYEQYF.

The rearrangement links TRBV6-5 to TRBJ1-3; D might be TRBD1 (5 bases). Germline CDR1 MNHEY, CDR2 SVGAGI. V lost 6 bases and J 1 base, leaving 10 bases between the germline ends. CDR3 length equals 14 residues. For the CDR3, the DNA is TGTGCCAGCAGCCAAACAGGATCTGGAAACACCATATATTTT. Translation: CASSQTGSGNTIYF.